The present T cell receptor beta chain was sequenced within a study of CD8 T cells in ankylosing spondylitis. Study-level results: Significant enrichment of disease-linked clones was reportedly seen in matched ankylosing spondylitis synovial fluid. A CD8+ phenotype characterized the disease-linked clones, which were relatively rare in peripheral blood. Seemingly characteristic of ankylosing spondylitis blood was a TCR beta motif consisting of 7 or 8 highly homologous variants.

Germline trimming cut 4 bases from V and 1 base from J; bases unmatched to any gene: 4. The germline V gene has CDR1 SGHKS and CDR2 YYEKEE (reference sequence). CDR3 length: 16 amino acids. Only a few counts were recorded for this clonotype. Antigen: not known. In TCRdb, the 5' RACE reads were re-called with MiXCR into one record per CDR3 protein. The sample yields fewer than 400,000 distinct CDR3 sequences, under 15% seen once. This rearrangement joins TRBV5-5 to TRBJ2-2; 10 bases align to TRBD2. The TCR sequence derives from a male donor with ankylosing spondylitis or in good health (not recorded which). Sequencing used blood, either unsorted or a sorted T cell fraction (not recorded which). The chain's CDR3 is CASSTRTSGNTGELFF. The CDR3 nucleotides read TGTGCCAGCAGCACTCGGACTAGCGGGAACACCGGGGAGCTGTTTTTT.